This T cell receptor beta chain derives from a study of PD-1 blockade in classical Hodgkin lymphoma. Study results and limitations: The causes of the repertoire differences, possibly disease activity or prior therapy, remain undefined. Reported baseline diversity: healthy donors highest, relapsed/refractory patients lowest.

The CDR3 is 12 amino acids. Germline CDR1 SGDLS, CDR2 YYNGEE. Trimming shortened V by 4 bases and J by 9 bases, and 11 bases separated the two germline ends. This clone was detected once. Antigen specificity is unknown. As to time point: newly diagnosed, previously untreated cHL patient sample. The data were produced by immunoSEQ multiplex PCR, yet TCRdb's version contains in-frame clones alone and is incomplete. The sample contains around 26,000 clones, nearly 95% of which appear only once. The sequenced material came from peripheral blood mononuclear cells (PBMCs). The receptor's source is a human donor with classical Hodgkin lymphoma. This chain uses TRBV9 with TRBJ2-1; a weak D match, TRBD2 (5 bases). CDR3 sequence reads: CASSTAAREQFF. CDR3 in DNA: TGTGCCAGCAGCACAGCGGCGCGTGAGCAGTTCTTC.